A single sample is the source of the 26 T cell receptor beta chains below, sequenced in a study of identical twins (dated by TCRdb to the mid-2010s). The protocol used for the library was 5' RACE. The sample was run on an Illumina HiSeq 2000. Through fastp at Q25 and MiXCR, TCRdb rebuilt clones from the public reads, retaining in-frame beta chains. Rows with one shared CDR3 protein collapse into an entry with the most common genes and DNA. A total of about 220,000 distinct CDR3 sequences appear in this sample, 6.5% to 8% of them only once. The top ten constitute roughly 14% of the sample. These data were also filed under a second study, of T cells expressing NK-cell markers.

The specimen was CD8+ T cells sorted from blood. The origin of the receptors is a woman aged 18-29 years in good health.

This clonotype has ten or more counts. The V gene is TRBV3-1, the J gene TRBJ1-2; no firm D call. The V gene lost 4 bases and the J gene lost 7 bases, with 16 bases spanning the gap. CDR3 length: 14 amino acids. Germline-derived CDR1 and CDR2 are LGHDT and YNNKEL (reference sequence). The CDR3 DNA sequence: TGTGCCAGCAGCCCCCCCACCGGGTCCACTGGCTACACCTTC. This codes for CASSPPTGSTGYTF.

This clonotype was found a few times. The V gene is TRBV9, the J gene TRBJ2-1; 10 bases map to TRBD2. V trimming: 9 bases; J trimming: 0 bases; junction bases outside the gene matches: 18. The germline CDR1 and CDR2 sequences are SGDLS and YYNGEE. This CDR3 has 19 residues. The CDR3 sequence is CATLRQDPLAGNSYNEQFF. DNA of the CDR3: TGTGCCACCCTACGACAGGATCCACTAGCGGGGAACTCCTACAATGAGCAGTTCTTC.

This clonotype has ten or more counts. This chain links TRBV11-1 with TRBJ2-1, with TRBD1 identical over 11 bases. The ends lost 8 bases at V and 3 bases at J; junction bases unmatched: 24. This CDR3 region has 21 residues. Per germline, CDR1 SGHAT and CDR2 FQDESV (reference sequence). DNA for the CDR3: TGTGCCAGCGGCGCAGCCGGGGACAGGGGGTTAATCAGAACCTTCTACAATGAGCAGTTCTTC. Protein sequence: CASGAAGDRGLIRTFYNEQFF.

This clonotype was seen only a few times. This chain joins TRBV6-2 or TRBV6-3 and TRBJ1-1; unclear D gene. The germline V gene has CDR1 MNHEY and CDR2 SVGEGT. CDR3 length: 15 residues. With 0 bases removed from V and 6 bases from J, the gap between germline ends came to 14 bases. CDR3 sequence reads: CASSYSLNLKPEAFF. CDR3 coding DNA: TGTGCCAGCAGTTACTCACTAAATCTCAAGCCTGAAGCTTTCTTT.

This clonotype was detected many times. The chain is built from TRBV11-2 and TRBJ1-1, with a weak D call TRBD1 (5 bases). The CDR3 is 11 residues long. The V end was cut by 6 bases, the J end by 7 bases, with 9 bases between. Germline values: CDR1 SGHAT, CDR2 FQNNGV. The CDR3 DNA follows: TGTGCCAGCAGTTTTCAGGGTGAAGCTTTCTTT. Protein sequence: CASSFQGEAFF.

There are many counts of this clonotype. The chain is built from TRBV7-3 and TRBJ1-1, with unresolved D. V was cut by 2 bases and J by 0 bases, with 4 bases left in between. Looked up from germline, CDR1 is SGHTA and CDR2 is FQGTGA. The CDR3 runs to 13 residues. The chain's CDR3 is CASSLQVNTEAFF. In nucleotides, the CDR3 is TGTGCCAGCAGCTTACAGGTGAACACTGAAGCTTTCTTT.

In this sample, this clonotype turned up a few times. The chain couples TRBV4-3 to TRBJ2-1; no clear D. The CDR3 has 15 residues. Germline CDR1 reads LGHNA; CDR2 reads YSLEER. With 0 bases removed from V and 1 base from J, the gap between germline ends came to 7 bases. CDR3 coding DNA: TGCGCCAGCAGCCAAGAGACATTTTCCTACAATGAGCAGTTCTTC. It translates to CASSQETFSYNEQFF.

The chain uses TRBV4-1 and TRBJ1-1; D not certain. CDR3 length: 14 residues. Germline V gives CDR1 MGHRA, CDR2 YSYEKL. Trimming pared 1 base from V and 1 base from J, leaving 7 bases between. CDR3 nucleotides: TGCGCCAGCAGCCAAGCGGCGGGGAACACTGAAGCTTTCTTT. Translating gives CASSQAAGNTEAFF.

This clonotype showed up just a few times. The chain's CDR3 is CASSVRIPYEQYF. The CDR3 DNA reads TGTGCCAGCAGTGTCCGGATCCCCTACGAGCAGTACTTC. This rearrangement joins TRBV12-3 or TRBV12-4 to TRBJ2-7; D unresolved. V lost 5 bases and J lost 2, with 10 bases in between. CDR3 length: 13 residues.

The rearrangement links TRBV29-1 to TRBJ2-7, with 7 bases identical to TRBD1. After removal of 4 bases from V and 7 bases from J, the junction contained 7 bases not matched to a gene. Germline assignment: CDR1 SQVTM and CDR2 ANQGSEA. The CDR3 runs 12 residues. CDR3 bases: TGCAGCGTTGTGGTTGGCAGGGGGGAGCAGTACTTC. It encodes CSVVVGRGEQYF.

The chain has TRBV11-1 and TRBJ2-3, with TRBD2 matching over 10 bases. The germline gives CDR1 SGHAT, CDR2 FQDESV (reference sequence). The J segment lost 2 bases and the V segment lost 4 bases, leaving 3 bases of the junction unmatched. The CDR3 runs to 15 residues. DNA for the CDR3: TGTGCCAGCAGCTCGACTAGCGGGTACACAGATACGCAGTATTTT. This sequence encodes CASSSTSGYTDTQYF.

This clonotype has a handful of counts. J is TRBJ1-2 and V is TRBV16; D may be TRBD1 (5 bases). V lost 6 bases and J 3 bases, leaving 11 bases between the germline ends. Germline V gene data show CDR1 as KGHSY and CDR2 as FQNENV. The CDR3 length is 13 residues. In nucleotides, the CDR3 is TGTGCCAGCAGTACAGACAGATACTATGGCTACACCTTC. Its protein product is CASSTDRYYGYTF.

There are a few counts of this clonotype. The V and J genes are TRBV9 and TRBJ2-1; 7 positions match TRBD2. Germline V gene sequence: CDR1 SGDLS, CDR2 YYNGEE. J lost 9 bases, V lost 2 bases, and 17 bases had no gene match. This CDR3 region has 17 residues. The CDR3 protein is CASSVGSGEIGFGEQFF. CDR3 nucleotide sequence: TGTGCCAGCAGCGTCGGGAGCGGGGAGATTGGGTTCGGTGAGCAGTTCTTC.

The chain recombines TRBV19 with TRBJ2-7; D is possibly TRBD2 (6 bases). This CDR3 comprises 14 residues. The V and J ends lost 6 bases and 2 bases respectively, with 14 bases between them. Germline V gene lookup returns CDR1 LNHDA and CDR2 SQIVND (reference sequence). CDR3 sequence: CASRAQGGTYEQYF. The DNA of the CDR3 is TGTGCCAGTAGAGCCCAGGGAGGAACCTACGAGCAGTACTTC.

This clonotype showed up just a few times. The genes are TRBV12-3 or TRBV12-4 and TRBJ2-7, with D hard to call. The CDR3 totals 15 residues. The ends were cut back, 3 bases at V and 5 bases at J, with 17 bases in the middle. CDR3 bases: TGTGCCAGCAGTTTGAAGGGTGGTCGTAGCCACGAGCAGTACTTC. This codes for CASSLKGGRSHEQYF.

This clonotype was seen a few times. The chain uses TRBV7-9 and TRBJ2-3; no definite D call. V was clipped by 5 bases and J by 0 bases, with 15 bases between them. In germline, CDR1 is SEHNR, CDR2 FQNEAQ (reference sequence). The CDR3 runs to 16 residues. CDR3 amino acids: CASSPPTVSSTDTQYF. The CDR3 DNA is TGTGCCAGCAGCCCCCCGACGGTATCAAGCACAGATACGCAGTATTTT.

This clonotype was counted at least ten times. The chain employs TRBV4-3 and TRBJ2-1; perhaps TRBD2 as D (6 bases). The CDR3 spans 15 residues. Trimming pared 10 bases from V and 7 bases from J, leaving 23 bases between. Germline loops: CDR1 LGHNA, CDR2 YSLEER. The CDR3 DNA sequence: TGCGCCACCGCGACCGGAGGAGGGGTAGCGAATGAGCAGTTCTTC. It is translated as CATATGGGVANEQFF.

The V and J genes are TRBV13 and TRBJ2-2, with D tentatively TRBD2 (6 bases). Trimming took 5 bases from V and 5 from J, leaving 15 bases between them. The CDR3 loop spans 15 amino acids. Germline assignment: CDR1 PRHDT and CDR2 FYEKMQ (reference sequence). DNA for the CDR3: TGTGCCAGCAGCCCGGAGGGGACTCGTACCGGGGAGCTGTTTTTT. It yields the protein CASSPEGTRTGELFF.

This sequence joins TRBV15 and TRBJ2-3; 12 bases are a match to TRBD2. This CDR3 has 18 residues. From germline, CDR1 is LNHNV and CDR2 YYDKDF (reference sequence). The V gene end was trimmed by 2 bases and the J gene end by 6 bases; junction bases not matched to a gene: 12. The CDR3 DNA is TGTGCCACCAGCAGAACCCCGGGGAGGCTAGCGGGGGGGGATACGCAGTATTTT. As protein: CATSRTPGRLAGGDTQYF. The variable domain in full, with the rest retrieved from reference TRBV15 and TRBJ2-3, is DAMVIQNPRYQVTQFGKPVTLSCSQTLNHNVMYWYQQKSSQAPKLLFHYYDKDFNNEADTPDNFQSRRPNTSFCFLDIRSPGLGDTAMYLCATSRTPGRLAGGDTQYFGPGTRLTVL.

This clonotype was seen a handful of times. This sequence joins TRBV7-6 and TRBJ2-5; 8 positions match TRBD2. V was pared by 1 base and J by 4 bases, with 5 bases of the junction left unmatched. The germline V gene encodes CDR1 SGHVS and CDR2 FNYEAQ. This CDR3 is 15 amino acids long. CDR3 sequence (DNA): TGTGCCAGCAGCTTAGGGCCCGGACTAGCAGAGACCCAGTACTTC. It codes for CASSLGPGLAETQYF.

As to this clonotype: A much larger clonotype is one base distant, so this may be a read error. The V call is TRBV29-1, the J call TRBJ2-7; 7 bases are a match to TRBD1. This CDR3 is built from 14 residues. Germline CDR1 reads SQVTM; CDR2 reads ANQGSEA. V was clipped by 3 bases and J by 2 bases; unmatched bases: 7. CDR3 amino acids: CSVDPTGRTYEQYF. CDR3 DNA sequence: TGCAGCGTTGACCCGACAGGGAGAACCTACGAGCAGTACTTC.

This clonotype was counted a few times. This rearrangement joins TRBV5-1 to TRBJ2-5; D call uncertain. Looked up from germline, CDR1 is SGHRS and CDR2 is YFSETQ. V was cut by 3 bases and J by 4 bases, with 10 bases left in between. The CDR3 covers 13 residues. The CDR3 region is CASSSDLIETQYF. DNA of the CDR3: TGCGCCAGCAGCTCCGACCTCATAGAGACCCAGTACTTC.

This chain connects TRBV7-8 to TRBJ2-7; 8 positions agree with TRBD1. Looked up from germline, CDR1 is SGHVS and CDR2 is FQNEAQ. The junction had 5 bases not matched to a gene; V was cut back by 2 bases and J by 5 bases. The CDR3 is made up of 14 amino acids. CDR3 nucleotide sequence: TGTGCCAGCAGCTTACCGACAGGGGCCAACGAGCAGTACTTC. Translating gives CASSLPTGANEQYF.

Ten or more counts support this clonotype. The CDR3: CASSSKINQPQHF. CDR3 nucleotides: TGTGCCAGCAGCTCCAAGATTAATCAGCCCCAGCATTTT. The chain joins TRBV5-5 to TRBJ1-5; D is uncertain. The germline CDR1 and CDR2 sequences are SGHKS and YYEKEE (reference sequence). The CDR3 runs to 13 residues. V was clipped by 3 bases and J by 4 bases, with 8 bases between them.

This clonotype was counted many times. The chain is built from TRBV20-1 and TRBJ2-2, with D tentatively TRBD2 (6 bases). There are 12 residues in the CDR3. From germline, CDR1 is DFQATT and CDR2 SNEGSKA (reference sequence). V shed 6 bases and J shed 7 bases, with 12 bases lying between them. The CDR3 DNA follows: TGCAGTGCGGAGGGTGGTGGCGGGGAGCTGTTTTTT. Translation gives CSAEGGGGELFF.

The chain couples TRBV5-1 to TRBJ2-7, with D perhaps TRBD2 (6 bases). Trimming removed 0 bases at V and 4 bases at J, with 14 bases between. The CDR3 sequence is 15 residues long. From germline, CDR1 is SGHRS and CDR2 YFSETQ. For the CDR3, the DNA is TGCGCCAGCAGCTTGGACCCGGGACTGTCTTACGAGCAGTACTTC. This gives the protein CASSLDPGLSYEQYF.